This TCR beta chain was captured in a study of blood T cells in healthy people across ages. Through a sample-barcoded 5' primer and a J-beta primer mix, a second PCR was run for roughly 6 to 12 cycles. TCRdb fed the 5' RACE reads into MiXCR, producing one record per CDR3 protein. The sample has about 1.6 million distinct CDR3 sequences, 30% to 35% seen once. The origin of this receptor is a woman aged 25 to 39 in good health. Sequenced input: blood.

The CDR3 protein is CASRRRQGANTGELFF. The CDR3, as DNA: TGTGCCAGCAGGCGTAGACAGGGCGCGAACACCGGGGAGCTGTTTTTT. V gene TRBV28 combines with J gene TRBJ2-2, with TRBD1 matching over 7 bases. Trimming at V came to 6 bases and at J to 0 bases, leaving 7 bases not matched to a gene. The CDR3 spans 16 residues. Germline-derived CDR1 and CDR2 are MDHEN and SYDVKM.